One TCR beta chain is described in this entry. Its antigen is unknown. These data are taken from a study of blood T cells in healthy people across ages. Study summary: About one barcoded beta molecule was captured per two T cells (by template switching). General observations from the study: Any conclusive comparison of naive versus antigen-experienced cells was prevented by using unsorted PBMCs. Estimated diversity that came from one million T cells was considered an underestimate.

Unmatched junction bases numbered 15, after V lost 4 bases and J lost 6 bases. Per the germline V gene, CDR1 is DFQATT and CDR2 is SNEGSKA (reference sequence). The CDR3 is made up of 16 amino acids. The authors ran a second PCR of roughly 6 to 12 cycles using a sample-barcoded 5' primer and a J-beta primer mix. Each of the cDNA molecules was tagged by a template-switch adaptor with 12 random nucleotides. TCRdb processed the 5' RACE reads anew with MiXCR; each CDR3 protein has one entry. The table has 1,500,000 or so distinct CDR3 sequences, about 42% seen once. The sequence was obtained from a woman aged 18-29 years in good health. The chain carries TRBV20-1 and TRBJ2-7; 10 nucleotides agree with TRBD1. Source material: blood. The CDR3 here is CSAKAPGQGKGGEQYF. The CDR3 DNA reads TGCAGTGCTAAAGCCCCGGGACAGGGGAAAGGTGGCGAGCAGTACTTC.